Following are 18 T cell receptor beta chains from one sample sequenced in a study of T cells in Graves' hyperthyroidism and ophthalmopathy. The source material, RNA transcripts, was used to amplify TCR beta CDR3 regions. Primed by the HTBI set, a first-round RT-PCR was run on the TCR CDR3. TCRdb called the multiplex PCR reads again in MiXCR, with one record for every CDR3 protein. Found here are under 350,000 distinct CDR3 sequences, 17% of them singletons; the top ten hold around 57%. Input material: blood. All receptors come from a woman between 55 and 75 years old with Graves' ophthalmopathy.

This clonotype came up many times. DNA for the CDR3: TGTGCCAGCAGTCCACAGGCAGCGTCCTACGAGCAGTACTTC. Amino acid sequence: CASSPQAASYEQYF. V gene TRBV11-3 combines with J gene TRBJ2-7; D may be TRBD1 (5 bases). The CDR3 has 14 amino acids. With 6 bases removed from V and 1 base from J, the gap between germline ends came to 13 bases. CDR1 and CDR2 (germline): SGHNT, YENEEA.

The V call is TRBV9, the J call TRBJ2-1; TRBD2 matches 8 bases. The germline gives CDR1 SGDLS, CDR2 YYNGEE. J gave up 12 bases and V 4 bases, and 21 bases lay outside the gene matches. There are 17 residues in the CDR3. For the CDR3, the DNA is TGTGCCAGCAGCCCGCGGCGGGCTAGCGGGTTAGGCTATGGGCAGTTCTTC. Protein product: CASSPRRASGLGYGQFF.

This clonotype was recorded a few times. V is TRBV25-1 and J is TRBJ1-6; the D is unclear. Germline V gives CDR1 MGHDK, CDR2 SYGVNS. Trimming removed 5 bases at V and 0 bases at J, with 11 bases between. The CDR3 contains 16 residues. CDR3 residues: CASSSTVYSYNSPLHF. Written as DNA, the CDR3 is TGTGCCAGCAGTAGCACGGTTTACTCCTATAATTCACCCCTCCACTTT.

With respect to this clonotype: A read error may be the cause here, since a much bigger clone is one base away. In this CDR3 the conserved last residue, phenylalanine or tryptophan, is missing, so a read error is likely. Written as DNA, the CDR3 is TGTGCTAGCAGCGGAGAGGGCAAGACCCAGTACCTC. This translates into CASSGEGKTQYL. V and J are TRBV7-7 and TRBJ2-5; D may be TRBD2 (5 bases). The germline gives CDR1 SSHAT, CDR2 FNYEAQ (reference sequence). The CDR3 has 12 residues.

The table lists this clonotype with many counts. CDR3 in DNA: TGCAGCGTTGAAGATTATCTGCCCCAGTCCCAGGATACGCAGTATTTT. Translation: CSVEDYLPQSQDTQYF. The chain uses TRBV29-1 and TRBJ2-3; unclear D gene. CDR3 length equals 16 residues. V lost 0 bases and J 6 bases, leaving 19 bases between the germline ends. Germline CDR1 SQVTM, CDR2 ANQGSEA.

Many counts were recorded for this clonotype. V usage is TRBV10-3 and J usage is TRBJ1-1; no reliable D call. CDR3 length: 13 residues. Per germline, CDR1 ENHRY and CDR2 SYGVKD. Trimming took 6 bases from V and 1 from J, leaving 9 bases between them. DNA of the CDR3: TGTGCCATCAGGGAGCTCGGGAACACTGAAGCTTTCTTT. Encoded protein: CAIRELGNTEAFF.

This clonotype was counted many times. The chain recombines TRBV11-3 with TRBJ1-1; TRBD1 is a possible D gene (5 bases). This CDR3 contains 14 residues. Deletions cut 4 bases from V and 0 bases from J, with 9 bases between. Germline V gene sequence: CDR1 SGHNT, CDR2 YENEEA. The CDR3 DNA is TGTGCCAGCAGCTCGGGACGGCTGAACACTGAAGCTTTCTTT. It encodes CASSSGRLNTEAFF.

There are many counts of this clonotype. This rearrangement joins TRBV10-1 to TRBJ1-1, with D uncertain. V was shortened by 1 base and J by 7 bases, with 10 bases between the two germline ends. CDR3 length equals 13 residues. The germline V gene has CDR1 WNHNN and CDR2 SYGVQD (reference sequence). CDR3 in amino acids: CASSEWRTSEAFF. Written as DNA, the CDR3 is TGCGCCAGCAGTGAGTGGCGAACCAGTGAAGCTTTCTTT.

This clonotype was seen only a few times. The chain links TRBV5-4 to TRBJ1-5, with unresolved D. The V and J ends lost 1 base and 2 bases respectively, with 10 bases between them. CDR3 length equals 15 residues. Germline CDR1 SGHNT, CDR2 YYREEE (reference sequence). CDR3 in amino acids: CASSLSPAGNQPQHF. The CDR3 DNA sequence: TGTGCCAGCAGCTTGTCACCAGCGGGCAATCAGCCCCAGCATTTT.

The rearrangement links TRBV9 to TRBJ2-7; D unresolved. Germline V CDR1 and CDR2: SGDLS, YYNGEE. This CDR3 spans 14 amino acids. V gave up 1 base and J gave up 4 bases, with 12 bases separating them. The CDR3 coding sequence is TGTGCCAGCAGCGTAATTGGGGAATCGTACGAGCAGTACTTC. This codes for CASSVIGESYEQYF.

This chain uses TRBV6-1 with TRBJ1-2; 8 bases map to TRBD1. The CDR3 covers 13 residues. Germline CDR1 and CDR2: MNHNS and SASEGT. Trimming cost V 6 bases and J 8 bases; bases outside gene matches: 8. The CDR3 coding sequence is TGTGCCAGCAGCGACAGGGGCTTTGGGGGCTACACCTTC. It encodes CASSDRGFGGYTF.

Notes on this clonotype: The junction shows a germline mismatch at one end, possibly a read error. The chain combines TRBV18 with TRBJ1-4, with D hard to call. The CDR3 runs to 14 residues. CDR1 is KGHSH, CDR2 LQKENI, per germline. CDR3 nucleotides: TGTGCCGGCTCACGCAGCGGAGCTAATGAAAAACTGTTTTTT. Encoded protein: CAGSRSGANEKLFF.

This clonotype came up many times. The CDR3 region is CASSKTGYGNQPQHF. CDR3 DNA: TGTGCCAGCAGTAAGACAGGGTATGGCAATCAGCCCCAGCATTTT. The gene calls are TRBV27 and TRBJ1-5, with 7 bases that match TRBD1. The ends lost 5 bases at V and 2 bases at J; junction bases unmatched: 6. CDR1 is MNHEY and CDR2 is SMNVEV in the germline V gene (reference sequence). There are 15 residues in the CDR3.

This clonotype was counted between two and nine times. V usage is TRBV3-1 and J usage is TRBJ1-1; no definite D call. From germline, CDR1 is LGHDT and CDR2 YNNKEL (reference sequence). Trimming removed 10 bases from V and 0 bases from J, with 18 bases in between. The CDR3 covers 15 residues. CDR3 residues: CATSRGSVMNTEAFF. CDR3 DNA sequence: TGTGCCACCTCTCGAGGCTCGGTGATGAACACTGAAGCTTTCTTT. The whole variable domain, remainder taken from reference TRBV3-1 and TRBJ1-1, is DTAVSQTPKYLVTQMGNDKSIKCEQNLGHDTMYWYKQDSKKFLKIMFSYNNKELIINETVPNRFSPKSPDKAHLNLHINSLELGDSAVYFCATSRGSVMNTEAFFGQGTRLTVV.

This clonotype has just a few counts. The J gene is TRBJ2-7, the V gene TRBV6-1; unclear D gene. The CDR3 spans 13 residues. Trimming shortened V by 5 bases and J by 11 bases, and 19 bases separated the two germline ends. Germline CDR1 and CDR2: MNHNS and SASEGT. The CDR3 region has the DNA TGTGCCAGCAGTTCGACCGGAGCTACGAGGAAGTACTTC. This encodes CASSSTGATRKYF.

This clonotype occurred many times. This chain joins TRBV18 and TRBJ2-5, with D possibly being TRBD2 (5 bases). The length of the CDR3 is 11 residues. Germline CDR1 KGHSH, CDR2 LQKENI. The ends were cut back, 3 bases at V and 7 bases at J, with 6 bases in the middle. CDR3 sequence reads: CASSPGVTQYF. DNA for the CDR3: TGTGCCAGCTCACCCGGGGTGACCCAGTACTTC.

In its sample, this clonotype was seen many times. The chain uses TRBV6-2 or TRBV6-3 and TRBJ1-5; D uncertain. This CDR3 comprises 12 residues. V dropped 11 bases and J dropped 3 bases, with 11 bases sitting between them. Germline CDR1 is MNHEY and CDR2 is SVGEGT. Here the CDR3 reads CAVTGDNQPQHF. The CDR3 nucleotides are TGTGCCGTCACCGGGGACAATCAGCCCCAGCATTTT.

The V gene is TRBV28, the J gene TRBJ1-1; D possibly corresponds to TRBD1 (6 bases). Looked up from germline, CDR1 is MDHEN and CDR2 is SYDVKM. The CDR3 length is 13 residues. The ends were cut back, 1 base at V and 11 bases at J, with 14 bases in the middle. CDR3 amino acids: CASSLLGGRAAFF. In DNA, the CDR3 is TGTGCCAGCAGTTTATTGGGGGGCCGAGCGGCTTTCTTT.